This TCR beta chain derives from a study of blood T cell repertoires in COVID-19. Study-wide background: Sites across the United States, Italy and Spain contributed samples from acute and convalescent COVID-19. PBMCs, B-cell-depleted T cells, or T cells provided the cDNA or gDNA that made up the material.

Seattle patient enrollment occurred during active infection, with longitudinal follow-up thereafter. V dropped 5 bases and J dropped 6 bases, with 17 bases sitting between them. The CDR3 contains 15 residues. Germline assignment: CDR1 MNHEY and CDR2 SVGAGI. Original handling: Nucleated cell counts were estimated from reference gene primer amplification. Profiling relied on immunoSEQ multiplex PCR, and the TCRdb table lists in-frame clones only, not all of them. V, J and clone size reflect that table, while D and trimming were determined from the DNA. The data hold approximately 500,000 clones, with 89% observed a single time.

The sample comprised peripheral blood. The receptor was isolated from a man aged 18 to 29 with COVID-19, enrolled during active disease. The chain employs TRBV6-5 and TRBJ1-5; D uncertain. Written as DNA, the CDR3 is TGTGCCAGCAGTCTCAGTGGCAGTTCCAGTCAGCCCCAGCATTTT. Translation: CASSLSGSSSQPQHF.